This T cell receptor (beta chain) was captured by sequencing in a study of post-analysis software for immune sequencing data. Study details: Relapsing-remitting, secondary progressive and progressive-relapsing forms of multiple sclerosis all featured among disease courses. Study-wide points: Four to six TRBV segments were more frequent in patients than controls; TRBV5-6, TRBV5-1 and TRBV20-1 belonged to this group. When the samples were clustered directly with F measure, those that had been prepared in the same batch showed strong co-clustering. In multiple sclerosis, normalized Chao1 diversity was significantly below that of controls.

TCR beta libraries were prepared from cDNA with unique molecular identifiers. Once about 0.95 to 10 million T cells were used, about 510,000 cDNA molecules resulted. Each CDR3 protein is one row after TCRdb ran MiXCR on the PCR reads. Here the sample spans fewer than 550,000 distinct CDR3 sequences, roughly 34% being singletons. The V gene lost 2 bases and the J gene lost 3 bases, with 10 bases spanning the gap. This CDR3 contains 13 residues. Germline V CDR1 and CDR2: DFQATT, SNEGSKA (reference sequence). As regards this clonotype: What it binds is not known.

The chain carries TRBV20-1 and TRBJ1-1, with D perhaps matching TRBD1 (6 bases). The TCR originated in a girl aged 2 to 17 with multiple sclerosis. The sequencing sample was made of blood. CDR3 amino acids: CSARLQGHTEAFF. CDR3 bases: TGCAGTGCTAGATTACAGGGTCACACTGAAGCTTTCTTT.